This T cell receptor beta chain was obtained from a study of shared clonotypes between healthy human individuals. Germline values: CDR1 MNHNY, CDR2 SVGAGI (reference sequence). This CDR3 has 14 residues. Trimming took off 0 bases at V and 0 bases at J, with 6 bases between the two ends. General observations from the study: Rarefaction showed that sequencing of sorted subsets was incomplete (despite large depth).

Using 200 ng DNA, some 30,000 T cell genomes, the sorted-subset replicate PCRs were run. Profiled with immunoSEQ multiplex PCR; TCRdb holds only in-frame clones, not every one. Counted here are 1.5 million to 2.5 million clones, just under 95% occurring once; the ten biggest clones make up more than 0.9%. CD45RO-negative, CCR7-selected cells formed the naive CD8 fraction, which excluded terminally differentiated effector memory CD45RA+ cells. Adult donors, all healthy and HIV-negative, had no recent acute infections or vaccinations. Comment on this clone: The antigen is undetermined.

This rearrangement joins TRBV6-6 to TRBJ2-7, with no clear D. Input material: naive CD8+ T cells sorted from blood. The TCR comes from a man younger than 35 in good health. The CDR3: CASSYSAPSYEQYF. The CDR3 DNA follows: TGTGCCAGCAGTTACTCAGCCCCCTCCTACGAGCAGTACTTC.